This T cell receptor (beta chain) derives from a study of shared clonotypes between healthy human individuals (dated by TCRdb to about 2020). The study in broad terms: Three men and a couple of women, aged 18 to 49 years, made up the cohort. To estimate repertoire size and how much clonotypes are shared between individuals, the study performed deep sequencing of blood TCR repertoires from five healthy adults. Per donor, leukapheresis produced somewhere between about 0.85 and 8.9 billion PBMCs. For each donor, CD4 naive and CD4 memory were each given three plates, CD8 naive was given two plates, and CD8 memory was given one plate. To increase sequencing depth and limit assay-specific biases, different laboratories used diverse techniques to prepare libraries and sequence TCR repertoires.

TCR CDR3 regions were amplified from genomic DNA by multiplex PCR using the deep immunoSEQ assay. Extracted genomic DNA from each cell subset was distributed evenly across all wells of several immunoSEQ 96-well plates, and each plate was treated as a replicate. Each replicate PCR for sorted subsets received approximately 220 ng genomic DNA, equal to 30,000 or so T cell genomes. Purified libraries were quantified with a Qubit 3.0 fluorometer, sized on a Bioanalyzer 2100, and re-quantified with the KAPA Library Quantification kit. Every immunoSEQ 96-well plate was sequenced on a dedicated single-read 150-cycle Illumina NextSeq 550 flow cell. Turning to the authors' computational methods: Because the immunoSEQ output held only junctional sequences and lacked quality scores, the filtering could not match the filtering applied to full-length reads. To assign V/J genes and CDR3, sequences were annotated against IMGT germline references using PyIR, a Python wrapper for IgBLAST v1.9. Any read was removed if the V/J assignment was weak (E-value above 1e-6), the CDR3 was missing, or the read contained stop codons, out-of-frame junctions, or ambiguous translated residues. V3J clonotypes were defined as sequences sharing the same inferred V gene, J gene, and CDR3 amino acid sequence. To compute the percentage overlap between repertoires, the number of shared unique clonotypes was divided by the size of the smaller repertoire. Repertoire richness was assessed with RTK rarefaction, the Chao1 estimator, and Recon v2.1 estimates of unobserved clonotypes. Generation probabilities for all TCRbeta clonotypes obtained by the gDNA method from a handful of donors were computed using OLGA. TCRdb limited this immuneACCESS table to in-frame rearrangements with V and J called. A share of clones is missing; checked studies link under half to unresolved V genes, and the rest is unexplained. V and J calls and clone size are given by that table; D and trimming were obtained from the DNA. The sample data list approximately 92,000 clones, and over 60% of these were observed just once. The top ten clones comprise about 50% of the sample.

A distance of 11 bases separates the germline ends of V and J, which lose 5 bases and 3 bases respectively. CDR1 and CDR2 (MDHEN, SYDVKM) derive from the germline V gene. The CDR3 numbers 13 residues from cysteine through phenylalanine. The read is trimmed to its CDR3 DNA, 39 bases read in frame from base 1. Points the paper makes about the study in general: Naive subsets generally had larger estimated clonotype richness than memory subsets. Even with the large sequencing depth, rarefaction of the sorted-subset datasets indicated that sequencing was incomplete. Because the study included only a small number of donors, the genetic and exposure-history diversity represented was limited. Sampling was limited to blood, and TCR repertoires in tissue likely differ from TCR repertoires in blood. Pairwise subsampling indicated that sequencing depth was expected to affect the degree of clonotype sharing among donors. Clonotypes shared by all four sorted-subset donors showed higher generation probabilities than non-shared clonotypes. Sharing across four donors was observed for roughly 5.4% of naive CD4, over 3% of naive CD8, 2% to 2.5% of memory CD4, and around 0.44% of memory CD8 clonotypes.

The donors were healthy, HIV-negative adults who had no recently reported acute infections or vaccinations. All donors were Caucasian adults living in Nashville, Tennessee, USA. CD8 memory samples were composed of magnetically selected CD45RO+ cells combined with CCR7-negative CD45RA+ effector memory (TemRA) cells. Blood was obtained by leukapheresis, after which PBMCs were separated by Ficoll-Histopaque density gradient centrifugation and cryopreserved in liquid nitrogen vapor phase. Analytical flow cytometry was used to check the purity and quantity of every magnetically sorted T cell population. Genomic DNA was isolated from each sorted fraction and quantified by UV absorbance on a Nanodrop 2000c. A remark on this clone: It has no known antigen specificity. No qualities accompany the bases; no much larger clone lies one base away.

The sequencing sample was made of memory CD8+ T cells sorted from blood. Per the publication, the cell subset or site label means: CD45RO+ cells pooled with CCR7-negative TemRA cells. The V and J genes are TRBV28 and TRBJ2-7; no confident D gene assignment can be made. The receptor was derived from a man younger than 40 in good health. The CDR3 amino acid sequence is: CASSTLSVYEQYF. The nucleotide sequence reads TGTGCCAGCAGTACTCTTTCGGTCTACGAGCAGTACTTC.